A selection of T cell receptor beta chains follows, all from one sample in a study of blood T cell repertoires in COVID-19. Clones were read by immunoSEQ multiplex PCR, and TCRdb kept only the in-frame ones, dropping some. In the table there are more than 90,000 clones, around 90% of which are singletons. Sample: peripheral blood. Receptor source: a man over 45 with acute or convalescent COVID-19. Both conserved end residues are part of each CDR3. Fields, in order: D gene, V gene, CDR3 protein. The D gene is left open where the match is weak.

D: TRBD1; V: TRBV29-1; CDR3: CSVEGVQGVSSYEQYF
D: TRBD2; V: TRBV7-8; CDR3: CASSLGPSGDYEQYF
D: NA; V: TRBV4-1; CDR3: CASSQDRLGGTQYF
D: TRBD1; V: TRBV5-1; CDR3: CASSLGDRDRVPAFF
D: TRBD1; V: TRBV3-1/TRBV3-2; CDR3: CASSRQAAGGSNTEAFF
D: NA; V: TRBV19; CDR3: CASSIDPSASNQPQHF
D: NA; V: TRBV5-6; CDR3: CASSLGGSYGYTF
D: TRBD2; V: TRBV7-8; CDR3: CASSDRLASAQYF
D: TRBD1; V: TRBV23-1; CDR3: CASSTGGPLYNEQFF
D: NA; V: TRBV6-5; CDR3: CASSYDFTDTQYF
D: NA; V: TRBV3-1/TRBV3-2; CDR3: CASSLDTRTYGYTF
D: TRBD1; V: TRBV19; CDR3: CASSIAGQGWEQYF
D: NA; V: TRBV19; CDR3: CASSVQVSTDTQYF
D: NA; V: TRBV27; CDR3: CASQSGTYNSPLHF
D: TRBD2; V: TRBV7-8; CDR3: CASSSGTSGGETQYF
D: NA; V: TRBV6-6; CDR3: CASSSGGPPAYEQYF
D: NA; V: TRBV13; CDR3: CASSLRLLASHEQFF
D: NA; V: TRBV13; CDR3: CASSLGVPGTGELFF
D: TRBD1; V: TRBV5-1; CDR3: CASSPVGTGTYGYTF
D: TRBD1; V: TRBV7-9; CDR3: CASSSRTGATDTQYF
D: NA; V: TRBV29-1; CDR3: CSVAPPGVNQPQHF
D: NA; V: TRBV5-1; CDR3: CASSLVKLSTDTQYF
D: TRBD2; V: TRBV7-3; CDR3: CASSQIAGMRNEQFF
D: TRBD1; V: TRBV19; CDR3: CASNPRQGWGEQYF
D: NA; V: TRBV19; CDR3: CASSMANRDHEQYF
D: NA; V: TRBV25-1; CDR3: CASSEGQGALYGYTF
D: TRBD2; V: TRBV28; CDR3: CASRTGGNRYEQYF
D: TRBD2; V: TRBV5-1; CDR3: CASSNSAGGPKTQYF
D: TRBD2; V: TRBV9; CDR3: CASSGLGQRGNTGELFF